The 26 T cell receptor beta chains listed next were all sequenced from one sample in a study of cytomegalovirus exposure and HLA in healthy donors. With 60 Vbeta and 13 Jbeta primers, the PCR was carried out. The protocol was immunoSEQ multiplex PCR, while the TCRdb copy is restricted to in-frame clones and leaves out a portion. The top ten hold roughly 7.1% of the sample, which has about 160,000 clones, 65% to 85% seen once. The specimen was PBMCs. Every receptor here comes from a man aged 40-50 years in good health and CMV-seropositive.

The V and J genes are TRBV7-2 and TRBJ2-7; 8 positions agree with TRBD1. Germline V CDR1 and CDR2: SGHTA, FQGNSA. The CDR3 is made up of 13 amino acids. The V gene end was trimmed by 2 bases and the J gene end by 4 bases; junction bases not matched to a gene: 1. CDR3 sequence reads: CASSLQGAYEQYF. CDR3 nucleotides: TGTGCCAGCAGCTTACAGGGGGCATACGAGCAGTACTTC.

For this clone: The identical CDR3 is also encoded by other nucleotide sequences in the sample. For the CDR3, the DNA is TGCGCCAGCAGCTTGGACAGGGGGGCCTACGAGCAGTACTTC. Amino acid sequence: CASSLDRGAYEQYF. The chain carries TRBV5-1 and TRBJ2-7, with 8 positions matching TRBD1. In germline, CDR1 is SGHRS, CDR2 YFSETQ. The ends lost 0 bases at V and 2 bases at J; junction bases unmatched: 1. This CDR3 is 14 amino acids long.

V and J are TRBV19 and TRBJ2-7; D remains ambiguous. Germline assignment: CDR1 LNHDA and CDR2 SQIVND (reference sequence). The CDR3 consists of 13 residues. V was shortened by 1 base and J by 6 bases, with 10 bases between the two germline ends. CDR3 residues: CASSIVPGTEQYF. CDR3 sequence (DNA): TGTGCCAGTAGTATAGTTCCGGGTACCGAGCAGTACTTC.

The chain is built from TRBV6-6 and TRBJ1-5; D remains unclear. This CDR3 comprises 14 residues. Trimming stripped 5 bases from V and 0 bases from J, with 8 bases between. From germline, CDR1 is MNHNY and CDR2 SVGAGI (reference sequence). The CDR3 region is CASSPLGSNQPQHF. The DNA for the CDR3 is TGTGCCAGCAGTCCCCTAGGTAGCAATCAGCCCCAGCATTTT.

This chain joins TRBV5-4 and TRBJ2-4; no firm D call. The germline V gene encodes CDR1 SGHNT and CDR2 YYREEE (reference sequence). The CDR3 is made up of 16 amino acids. V lost 4 bases and J 1 base, leaving 15 bases between the germline ends. The CDR3 reads CASSPDFEEAKNIQYF. DNA for the CDR3: TGTGCCAGCAGCCCAGACTTCGAGGAGGCCAAAAACATTCAGTACTTC.

The chain joins TRBV9 to TRBJ2-7, with 15 bases identical to TRBD2. Germline CDR1 is SGDLS and CDR2 is YYNGEE. V shed 3 bases and J 6 bases; nucleotides not matched to a gene: 7. The CDR3 length is 16 residues. CDR3 protein: CASSDGLAGGPFEQYF. The CDR3 bases are TGTGCCAGCAGCGACGGACTAGCGGGGGGGCCTTTCGAGCAGTACTTC.

This chain links TRBV19 with TRBJ1-1; 7 bases map to TRBD1. After removal of 10 bases from V and 3 bases from J, the junction contained 8 bases not matched to a gene. CDR3 length: 13 amino acids. Germline V gives CDR1 LNHDA, CDR2 SQIVND (reference sequence). The CDR3 DNA sequence: TGTGCCACCGCGGACAGGACCCACACTGAAGCTTTCTTT. This codes for CATADRTHTEAFF.

This chain uses TRBV19 with TRBJ2-7; 9 nucleotides match TRBD1. From germline, CDR1 is LNHDA and CDR2 SQIVND (reference sequence). CDR3 size: 14 residues. V was clipped by 5 bases and J by 6 bases; unmatched bases: 8. The CDR3: CASSAPGQGREQYF. DNA for the CDR3: TGTGCCAGTAGTGCGCCGGGACAGGGTCGCGAGCAGTACTTC.

The chain joins TRBV11-2 to TRBJ1-1, with TRBD1 matching 8 bases. This CDR3 is built from 14 residues. The V segment lost 1 base and the J segment 10 bases; nucleotides outside the gene matches: 8. Germline CDR1 is SGHAT and CDR2 is FQNNGV. This CDR3 is CASSLVPDRALAFF. The CDR3 nucleotides are TGTGCCAGCAGCTTAGTCCCGGACAGGGCGCTAGCTTTCTTT.

This chain links TRBV6-1 with TRBJ2-7; TRBD1 agrees at 7 bases. Germline V CDR1 and CDR2: MNHNS, SASEGT. The CDR3 runs 14 residues. V was clipped by 5 bases and J by 5 bases; unmatched bases: 9. The CDR3 protein is CASSKRDRGHEQYF. CDR3 nucleotide sequence: TGTGCCAGCAGTAAACGGGACAGAGGCCACGAGCAGTACTTC.

This rearrangement joins TRBV10-1 to TRBJ1-3, with TRBD1 as a possible D gene (5 bases). In germline, CDR1 is WNHNN, CDR2 SYGVQD (reference sequence). CDR3 length equals 14 residues. The V end was cut by 8 bases, the J end by 1 base, with 12 bases between. The CDR3 DNA reads as TGCGCCAGCCGCGGGGCTTCGTCTGGAAACACCATATATTTT. It codes for CASRGASSGNTIYF.

V is TRBV27 and J is TRBJ1-5, with D possibly matching TRBD1 (5 bases). The V end lost 10 bases, the J end lost 0 bases, and 10 bases lay between the germline ends. Germline values: CDR1 MNHEY, CDR2 SMNVEV (reference sequence). CDR3 length equals 13 residues. CDR3 region: CATGGDSNQPQHF. In DNA form, the CDR3 reads TGTGCCACCGGGGGGGATAGCAATCAGCCCCAGCATTTT.

This rearrangement joins TRBV27 to TRBJ2-5; 10 nucleotides line up with TRBD1. The length of the CDR3 is 14 residues. Germline CDR1 and CDR2: MNHEY and SMNVEV (reference sequence). The J segment lost 5 bases and the V segment lost 6 bases, leaving 6 bases of the junction unmatched. CDR3 region: CASRGTGVLETQYF. The CDR3 DNA reads as TGTGCCAGCAGGGGGACAGGGGTTCTGGAGACCCAGTACTTC.

This chain uses TRBV11-2 with TRBJ2-3; tentatively, D is TRBD2 (6 bases). CDR1 SGHAT and CDR2 FQNNGV come from the germline V gene. V lost 4 bases and J 5 bases, leaving 13 bases between the germline ends. This CDR3 region has 14 residues. The CDR3 region has the DNA TGTGCCAGCAGCTCCGGGGGATTAGTAGATACGCAGTATTTT. This encodes CASSSGGLVDTQYF.

The rearrangement uses TRBV5-4 and TRBJ2-5; 8 positions agree with TRBD1. V dropped 4 bases and J dropped 2; count of bases not matched to a gene: 7. Germline V CDR1 and CDR2: SGHNT, YYREEE (reference sequence). The CDR3 consists of 15 residues. CDR3 coding DNA: TGTGCCAGCAGCCCGGACAGGGCATTACAAGAGACCCAGTACTTC. This sequence encodes CASSPDRALQETQYF.

The CDR3 DNA sequence: TGTGCCAGCAGCTCCTCGCCGGGACAGATGAGCTCCTACGAGCAGTACTTC. Residues: CASSSSPGQMSSYEQYF. V is TRBV11-1 and J is TRBJ2-7; 7 bases fit TRBD1. CDR1 is SGHAT, CDR2 FQDESV, per germline (reference sequence). V lost 4 bases to trimming and J lost 0 bases; unmatched junction nucleotides: 12. CDR3 size: 17 residues.

V usage is TRBV14 and J usage is TRBJ2-4; D perhaps matches TRBD1 (6 bases). This CDR3 has 16 amino acids. CDR1 and CDR2 from the germline V gene are SGHDN and FVKESK. V was clipped by 6 bases and J by 4 bases, with 19 bases between them. CDR3 in DNA: TGTGCCAGCAGTCATACACAGGGACCGACTAAAAACATTCAGTACTTC. This codes for CASSHTQGPTKNIQYF.

This clone was found a few times. V is TRBV15 and J is TRBJ2-5; TRBD2 matches at 7 bases. With V trimmed by 3 bases and J by 5 bases, 6 bases remained unmatched. The CDR3 extends over 14 amino acids. CDR1 LNHNV and CDR2 YYDKDF come from the germline V gene (reference sequence). The CDR3 spells CATSSGGLAETQYF. CDR3 bases: TGTGCCACCAGCAGCGGGGGGTTGGCGGAGACCCAGTACTTC.

The rearrangement links TRBV19 to TRBJ1-1; TRBD1 might be the D (5 bases). CDR1 is LNHDA, CDR2 SQIVND, per germline (reference sequence). Trimming cost V 1 base and J 6 bases, with 12 bases left between them. The CDR3 has 14 amino acids. The CDR3 spells CASSIGAGGAEAFF. In DNA, the CDR3 is TGTGCCAGTAGTATAGGTGCGGGGGGGGCTGAAGCTTTCTTT.

The chain couples TRBV7-9 to TRBJ2-7, with 7 nucleotides matching TRBD1. With 5 bases clipped from V and 5 bases from J, the junction kept 9 bases outside the gene matches. Looked up from germline, CDR1 is SEHNR and CDR2 is FQNEAQ (reference sequence). The CDR3 is 14 residues long. The CDR3 coding sequence is TGTGCCAGCAGCCCTCGACAGGGTCTCGACGAGCAGTACTTC. Protein sequence: CASSPRQGLDEQYF.

A remark on this clone: A junction boundary mismatches the germline segment, possibly from a read error. V usage is TRBV7-2 and J usage is TRBJ1-2; a weak D match, TRBD1 (5 bases). The CDR3 length is 14 residues. Germline CDR1 is SGHTA and CDR2 is FQGNSA. Here the CDR3 reads CASNLGQGNYGYTF. For the CDR3, the DNA is TGTGCCAGCAACTTAGGGCAGGGAAACTATGGCTACACCTTC.

This clone showed up just once. The chain employs TRBV11-3 and TRBJ2-2; 7 nucleotides line up with TRBD2. This CDR3 region has 14 residues. The germline V gene encodes CDR1 SGHNT and CDR2 YENEEA. Germline trimming cut 5 bases from V and 5 bases from J; bases unmatched to any gene: 5. This CDR3 reads CASSPGRTTGELFF. Written as DNA, the CDR3 is TGTGCCAGCAGCCCCGGGAGGACGACCGGGGAGCTGTTTTTT.

The V and J genes are TRBV10-1 and TRBJ2-5; tentatively, D is TRBD1 (5 bases). This CDR3 is built from 13 residues. V was clipped by 10 bases and J by 3 bases, with 15 bases between them. Germline CDR1 reads WNHNN; CDR2 reads SYGVQD (reference sequence). The CDR3 DNA sequence: TGCGCCAACCCAGGGAAAGGGGAAGAGACCCAGTACTTC. As protein: CANPGKGEETQYF.

This clone was counted a few times. The V and J genes are TRBV5-6 and TRBJ1-2; 9 bases align to TRBD1. Germline values: CDR1 SGHDT, CDR2 YYEEEE. The CDR3 spans 18 residues. Unmatched junction bases numbered 12, after V lost 3 bases and J lost 0 bases. CDR3 bases: TGTGCCAGCAGCTCCGGGCTGGACAGGGGAATAGCTAACTATGGCTACACCTTC. Protein sequence: CASSSGLDRGIANYGYTF.

The chain couples TRBV6-1 to TRBJ2-7; 12 positions match TRBD2. V lost 4 bases, J lost 7 bases, and 8 bases stayed unmatched. Germline-derived CDR1 and CDR2 are MNHNS and SASEGT. CDR3 length equals 15 residues. This CDR3 reads CASSGHLAGGEEQYF. In DNA form, the CDR3 reads TGTGCCAGCAGTGGGCATCTAGCGGGGGGGGAGGAGCAGTACTTC.

The rearrangement joins TRBV5-4 to TRBJ1-3; 9 bases fit TRBD1. This CDR3 region has 15 residues. V was pared by 4 bases and J by 4 bases, with 6 bases of the junction left unmatched. Germline CDR1 and CDR2: SGHNT and YYREEE (reference sequence). The DNA of the CDR3 is TGTGCCAGCAGCACCGGACAGGGGTACGGAAACACCATATATTTT. It yields the protein CASSTGQGYGNTIYF.